This paragraph covers one T cell receptor (beta chain) sequence. Its cognate antigen is unknown. This record belongs to a study of Ad26.COV2.S vaccination and SARS-CoV-2 variants. Study summary: Vaccine-arm donor from the placebo-controlled COV1001 Ad26.COV2.S trial. Recipients of Ad26.COV2.S got it intramuscularly, once or twice 56 days apart. Whole-study results and caveats: Vaccine recipients showed a spike-specific TCR breadth that was higher than in placebo recipients.

Method: immunoSEQ multiplex PCR; TCRdb's copy keeps in-frame clones and lacks some. Among some 250,000 clones, roughly 90% were seen once, and the ten largest hold about 10%. The V end lost 0 bases, the J end lost 4 bases, and 6 bases lay between the germline ends. This CDR3 is built from 13 residues. The germline V gene encodes CDR1 LGHNA and CDR2 YSLEER. Treatment given: 15 to 20 received Ad26.COV2.S at low or high dose, single or two shots; roughly five received placebo; per-sample allocation not given. Repertoires come from day 63 after the first vaccine or placebo injection. Participants' vaccine, an Ad26 vector, delivered Wuhan-strain SARS-CoV-2 spike.

The sequenced sample was peripheral blood, obtained in a trial of Ad26.COV2.S vaccine versus placebo. The receptor's source is a person aged 18-65 years who received the Ad26.COV2.S COVID-19 vaccine or a placebo. This chain joins TRBV4-3 and TRBJ1-2, with D uncertain. CDR3 DNA sequence: TGCGCCAGCAGCCAAGACAGGAGCTATGGCTACACCTTC. This translates into CASSQDRSYGYTF.